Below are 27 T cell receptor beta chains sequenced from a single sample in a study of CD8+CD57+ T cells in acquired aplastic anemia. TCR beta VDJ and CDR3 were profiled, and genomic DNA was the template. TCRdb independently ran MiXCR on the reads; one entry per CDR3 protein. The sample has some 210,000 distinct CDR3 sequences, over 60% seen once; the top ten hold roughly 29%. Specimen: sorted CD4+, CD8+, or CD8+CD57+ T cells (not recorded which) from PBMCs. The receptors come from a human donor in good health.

CDR3 in DNA: TGTGCCAGCAGTGAACCAGGGACAGAAGGCACAGATACGCAGTATTTT. Its translation: CASSEPGTEGTDTQYF. The gene calls are TRBV25-1 and TRBJ2-3, with 7 bases that match TRBD1. CDR1 is MGHDK, CDR2 SYGVNS, per germline. The CDR3 has 16 residues. With 2 bases clipped from V and 1 base from J, the junction kept 6 bases outside the gene matches. The full variable domain, its missing parts supplied by reference TRBV25-1 and TRBJ2-3, is EADIYQTPRYLVIGTGKKITLECSQTMGHDKMYWYQQDPGMELHLIHYSYGVNSTEKGDLSSESTVSRIRTEHFPLTLESARPSHTSQYLCASSEPGTEGTDTQYFGPGTRLTVL.

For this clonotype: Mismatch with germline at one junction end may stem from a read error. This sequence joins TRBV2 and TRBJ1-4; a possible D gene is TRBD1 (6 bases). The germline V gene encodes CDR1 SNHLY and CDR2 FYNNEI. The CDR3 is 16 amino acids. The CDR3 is CAGSKTGLGNIEKLFF. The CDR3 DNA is TGTGCCGGCAGTAAAACAGGGTTGGGAAATATTGAAAAACTGTTTTTT.

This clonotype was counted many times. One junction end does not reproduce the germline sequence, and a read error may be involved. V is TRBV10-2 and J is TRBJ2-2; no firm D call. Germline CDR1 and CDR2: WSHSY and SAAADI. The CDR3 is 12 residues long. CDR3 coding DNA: TGCGCCAGCACCTTGAACCCCGGGGAGCTGTTTTTT. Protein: CASTLNPGELFF.

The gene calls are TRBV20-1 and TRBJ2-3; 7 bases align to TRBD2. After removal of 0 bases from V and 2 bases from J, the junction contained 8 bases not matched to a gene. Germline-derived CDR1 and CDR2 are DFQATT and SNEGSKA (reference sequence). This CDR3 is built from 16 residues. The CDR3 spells CSARDPRGVYTDTQYF. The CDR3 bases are TGCAGTGCTAGAGATCCCCGGGGGGTATACACAGATACGCAGTATTTT.

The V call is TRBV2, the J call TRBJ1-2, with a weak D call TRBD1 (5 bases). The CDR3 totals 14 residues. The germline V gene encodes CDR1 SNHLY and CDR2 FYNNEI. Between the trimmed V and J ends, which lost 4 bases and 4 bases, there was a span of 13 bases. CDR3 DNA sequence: TGTGCCAGCAGTGTTTCGGGGGACGGCTATGGCTACACCTTC. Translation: CASSVSGDGYGYTF.

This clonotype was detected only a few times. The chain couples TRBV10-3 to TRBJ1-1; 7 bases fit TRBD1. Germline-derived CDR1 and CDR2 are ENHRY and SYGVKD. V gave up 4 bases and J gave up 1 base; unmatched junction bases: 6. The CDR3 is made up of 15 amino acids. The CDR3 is CAISASGTANTEAFF. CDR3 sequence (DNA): TGTGCCATCAGTGCCTCCGGGACAGCGAACACTGAAGCTTTCTTT.

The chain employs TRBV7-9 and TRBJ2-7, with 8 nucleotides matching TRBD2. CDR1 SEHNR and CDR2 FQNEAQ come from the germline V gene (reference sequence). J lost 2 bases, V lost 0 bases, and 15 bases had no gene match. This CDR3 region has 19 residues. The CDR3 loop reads CASSLARGVSRQLTYEQYF. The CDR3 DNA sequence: TGTGCCAGCAGCTTAGCGCGGGGGGTTAGTAGGCAGCTCACCTACGAGCAGTACTTC.

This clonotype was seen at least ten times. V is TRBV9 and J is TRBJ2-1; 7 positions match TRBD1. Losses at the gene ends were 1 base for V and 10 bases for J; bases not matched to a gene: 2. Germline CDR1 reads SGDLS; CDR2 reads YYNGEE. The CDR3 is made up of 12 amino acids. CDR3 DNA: TGTGCCAGCAGCGTAACAGGGGTCGAGCAGTTCTTC. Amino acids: CASSVTGVEQFF.

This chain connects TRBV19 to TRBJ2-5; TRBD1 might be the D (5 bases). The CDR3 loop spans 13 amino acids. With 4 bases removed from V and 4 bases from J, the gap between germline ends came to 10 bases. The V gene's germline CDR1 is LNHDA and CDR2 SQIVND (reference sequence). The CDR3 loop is CASSSSGPETQYF. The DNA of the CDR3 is TGTGCCAGTAGTAGCTCAGGGCCAGAGACCCAGTACTTC.

The CDR3 nucleotides are TGCAGCGTTGCGTTCGCTTTTGGCTACACCTTC. Translation: CSVAFAFGYTF. The chain employs TRBV29-1 and TRBJ1-2; D remains unclear. The CDR3 has 11 amino acids. Germline V CDR1 and CDR2: SQVTM, ANQGSEA. The V end was cut by 4 bases, the J end by 7 bases, with 10 bases between.

The CDR3 DNA sequence: TGTGCCAGCAGCCCAGGCGGGACAGGGGGGAAAGGCGGCTACACCTTC. It specifies CASSPGGTGGKGGYTF. The chain links TRBV7-9 to TRBJ1-2, with 11 positions matching TRBD1. Trimming cost V 5 bases and J 8 bases; bases outside gene matches: 13. The CDR3 extends over 16 amino acids. Germline loops: CDR1 SEHNR, CDR2 FQNEAQ (reference sequence).

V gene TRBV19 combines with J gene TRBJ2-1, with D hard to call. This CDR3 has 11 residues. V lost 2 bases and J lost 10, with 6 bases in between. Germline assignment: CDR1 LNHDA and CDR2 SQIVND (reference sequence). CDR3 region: CASSIMGEQFF. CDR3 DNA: TGTGCCAGTAGTATAATGGGGGAGCAGTTCTTC.

The CDR3 loop reads CASSLSRTLNTEAFF. CDR3 DNA sequence: TGTGCCAGTAGTCTCTCGAGGACATTGAACACTGAAGCTTTCTTT. This chain links TRBV19 with TRBJ1-1; a possible D gene is TRBD1 (5 bases). V lost 5 bases and J 0 bases, leaving 13 bases between the germline ends. The V gene's germline CDR1 is LNHDA and CDR2 SQIVND (reference sequence). The CDR3 extends over 15 amino acids.

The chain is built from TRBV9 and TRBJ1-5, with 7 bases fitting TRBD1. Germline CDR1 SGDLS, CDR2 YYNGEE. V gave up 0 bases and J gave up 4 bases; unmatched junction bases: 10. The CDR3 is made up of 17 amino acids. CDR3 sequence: CASSVEQGNLRNQPQHF. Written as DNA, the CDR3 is TGTGCCAGCAGCGTAGAACAGGGGAATCTTAGGAATCAGCCCCAGCATTTT. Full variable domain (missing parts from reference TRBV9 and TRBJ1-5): DSGVTQTPKHLITATGQRVTLRCSPRSGDLSVYWYQQSLDQGLQFLIQYYNGEERAKGNILERFSAQQFPDLHSELNLSSLELGDSALYFCASSVEQGNLRNQPQHFGDGTRLSIL.

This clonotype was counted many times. The CDR3 reads CASSEGVQGKETQYF. The CDR3 nucleotides read TGTGCCAGCAGTGAGGGCGTCCAGGGTAAGGAGACCCAGTACTTC. V usage is TRBV2 and J usage is TRBJ2-5; tentatively, D is TRBD1 (5 bases). The germline CDR1 and CDR2 sequences are SNHLY and FYNNEI. V was cut by 3 bases and J by 5 bases, with 16 bases left in between. The CDR3 totals 15 residues.

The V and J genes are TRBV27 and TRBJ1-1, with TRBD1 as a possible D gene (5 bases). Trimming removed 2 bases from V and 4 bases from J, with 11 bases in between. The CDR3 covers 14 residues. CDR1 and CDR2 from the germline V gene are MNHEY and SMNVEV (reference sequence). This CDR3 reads CASSLTDGGTEAFF. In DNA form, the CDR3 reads TGTGCCAGCAGTTTAACGGACGGGGGCACTGAAGCTTTCTTT.

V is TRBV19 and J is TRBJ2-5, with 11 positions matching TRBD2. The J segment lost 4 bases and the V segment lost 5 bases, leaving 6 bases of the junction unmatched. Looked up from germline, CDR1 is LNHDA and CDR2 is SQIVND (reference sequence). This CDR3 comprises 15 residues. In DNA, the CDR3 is TGTGCCAGTAGTTTGATAGCGGGAGGGAGAGAGACCCAGTACTTC. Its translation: CASSLIAGGRETQYF. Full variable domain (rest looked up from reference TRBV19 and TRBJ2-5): DGGITQSPKYLFRKEGQNVTLSCEQNLNHDAMYWYRQDPGQGLRLIYYSQIVNDFQKGDIAEGYSVSREKKESFPLTVTSAQKNPTAFYLCASSLIAGGRETQYFGPGTRLLVL.

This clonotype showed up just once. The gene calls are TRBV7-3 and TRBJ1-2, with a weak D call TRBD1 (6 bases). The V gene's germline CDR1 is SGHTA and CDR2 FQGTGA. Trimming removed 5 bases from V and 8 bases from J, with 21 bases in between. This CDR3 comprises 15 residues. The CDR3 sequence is CASSPNRVVAKGYTF. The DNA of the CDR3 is TGTGCCAGCAGCCCGAACAGGGTAGTAGCTAAAGGCTACACCTTC.

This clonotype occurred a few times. The CDR3 DNA reads as TGCAGTGCGGAGCGTGGTAATGAGCAGTTCTTC. Its translation: CSAERGNEQFF. This chain links TRBV20-1 with TRBJ2-1; D not certain. Per germline, CDR1 DFQATT and CDR2 SNEGSKA (reference sequence). With 6 bases removed from V and 7 bases from J, the gap between germline ends came to 10 bases. CDR3 length equals 11 residues.

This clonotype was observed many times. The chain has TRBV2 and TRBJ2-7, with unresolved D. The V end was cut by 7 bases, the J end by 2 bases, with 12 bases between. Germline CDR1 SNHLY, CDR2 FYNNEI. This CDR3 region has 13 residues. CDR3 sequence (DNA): TGTGCCAGCAAGGGCCCCGATGCCTACGAGCAGTACTTC. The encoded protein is CASKGPDAYEQYF.

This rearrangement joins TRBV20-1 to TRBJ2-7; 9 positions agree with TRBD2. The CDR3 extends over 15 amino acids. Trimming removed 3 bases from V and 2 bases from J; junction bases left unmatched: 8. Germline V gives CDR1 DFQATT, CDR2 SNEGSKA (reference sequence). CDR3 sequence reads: CSASSMASGAYEQYF. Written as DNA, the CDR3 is TGCAGTGCTAGTTCCATGGCTAGCGGGGCCTACGAGCAGTACTTC.

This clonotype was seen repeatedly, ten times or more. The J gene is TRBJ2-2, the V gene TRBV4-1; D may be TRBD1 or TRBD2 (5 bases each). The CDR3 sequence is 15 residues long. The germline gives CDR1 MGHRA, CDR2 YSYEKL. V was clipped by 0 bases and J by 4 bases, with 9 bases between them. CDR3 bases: TGCGCCAGCAGCCAAGACAGGGCGGGCACCGGGGAGCTGTTTTTT. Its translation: CASSQDRAGTGELFF.

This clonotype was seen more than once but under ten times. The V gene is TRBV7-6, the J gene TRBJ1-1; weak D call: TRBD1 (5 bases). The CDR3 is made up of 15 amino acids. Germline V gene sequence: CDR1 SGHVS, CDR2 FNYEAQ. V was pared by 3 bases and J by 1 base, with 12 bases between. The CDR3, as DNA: TGTGCCAGCAGCTTCCTGACAGATGCGAACACTGAAGCTTTCTTT. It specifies CASSFLTDANTEAFF.

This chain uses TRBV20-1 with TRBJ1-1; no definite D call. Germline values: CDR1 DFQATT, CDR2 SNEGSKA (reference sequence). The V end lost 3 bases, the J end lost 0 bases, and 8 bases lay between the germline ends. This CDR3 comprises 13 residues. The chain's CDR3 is CSASWTVNTEAFF. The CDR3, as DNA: TGCAGTGCTAGTTGGACTGTGAACACTGAAGCTTTCTTT.

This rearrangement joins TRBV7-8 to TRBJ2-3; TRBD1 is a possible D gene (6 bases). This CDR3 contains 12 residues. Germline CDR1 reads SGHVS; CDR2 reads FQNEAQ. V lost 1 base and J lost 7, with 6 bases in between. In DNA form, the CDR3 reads TGTGCCAGCAGCTTAGGGGACAATACGCAGTATTTT. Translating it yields CASSLGDNTQYF.

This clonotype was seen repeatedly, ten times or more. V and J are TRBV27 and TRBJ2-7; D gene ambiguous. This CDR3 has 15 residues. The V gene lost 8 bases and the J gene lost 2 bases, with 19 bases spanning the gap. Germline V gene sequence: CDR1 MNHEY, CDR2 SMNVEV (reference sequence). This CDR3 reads CASWDGTHYPYEQYF. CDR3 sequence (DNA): TGTGCCAGCTGGGATGGCACCCATTACCCCTACGAGCAGTACTTC.

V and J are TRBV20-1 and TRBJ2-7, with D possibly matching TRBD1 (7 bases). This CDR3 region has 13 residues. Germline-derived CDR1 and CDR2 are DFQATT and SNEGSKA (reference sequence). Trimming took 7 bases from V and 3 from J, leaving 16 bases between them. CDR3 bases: TGCAGTGGGGCCAGGCAGGGGGGCTACGAGCAGTACTTC. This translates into CSGARQGGYEQYF.